This T cell receptor beta chain was profiled in a study of T cell changes during pregnancy in multiple sclerosis. CDR3 size: 15 residues. V lost 0 bases and J 7 bases, leaving 17 bases between the germline ends. Germline V gene data show CDR1 as SGHRS and CDR2 as YFSETQ. Libraries were prepared by immunoSEQ multiplex PCR; TCRdb keeps only in-frame clonotypes and omits some of them. The repertoire has tens of thousands of clones, 80% to 95% of them found once; the top ten carry under 0.7%. The rearrangement links TRBV5-1 to TRBJ2-7, with a possible D match to TRBD2 (5 bases). Here the sequenced sample was CD4+ T cells from peripheral blood mononuclear cells, taken after pregnancy. The source of this sequence is a female donor with multiple sclerosis, enrolled in a pregnancy study. In nucleotides, the CDR3 is TGCGCCAGCAGCTTGGATGCGCGGAGGTCTGGAGAGCAGTACTTC. Protein sequence: CASSLDARRSGEQYF.